The rows below give T cell receptor beta chains drawn from one sample of a study of response to subunit inactivated influenza vaccine. TCRdb analysed the RT-PCR reads with MiXCR anew, one entry per CDR3 protein. The sample shows 650,000 to 850,000 distinct CDR3 sequences, 14% of them seen only once. The sequenced sample was PBMCs from blood, obtained around 14 days before vaccination. Receptors originate from a man aged 45 to 65 who received an inactivated influenza vaccine. Each CDR3 is given with its conserved first and last residue. Each record gives: D gene, J gene, clone size, V gene, CDR3 DNA, CDR3 protein. D genes are given only for firm matches. Clone size is shown for a subset of rows, as once, few, many or a class of expanded clone.

TRBD2	TRBJ2-3	.	TRBV6-4	TGTGCCAGCAGTGACTCGCCACCGGGACTAGCGGGACTTTGGGGCACAGATACGCAGTATTTT	CASSDSPPGLAGLWGTDTQYF
TRBD1	TRBJ2-7	.	TRBV7-2	TGTGCCAGCAGCGTGGACAGGGGGCCCTACGAGCAGTACTTC	CASSVDRGPYEQYF
.	TRBJ2-1	.	TRBV24-1	TGTGCCACCAGCGGTCCCCCCAATAACAATGAGCAGTTCTTC	CATSGPPNNNEQFF
.	TRBJ1-1	few	TRBV7-3	TGTGCCAGCAGCTTAGGACTACGAAGGAACACTGAAGCTTTCTTT	CASSLGLRRNTEAFF
.	TRBJ2-6	few	TRBV10-3	TGTGCCGTGAGACAGGTTTCTGGGGCCAACGTCCTGACTTTC	CAVRQVSGANVLTF
TRBD2	TRBJ2-2	few	TRBV20-1	TGCAGTGCCCCGGGGGGGCAGGGGTACGACACCGGGGAGCTGTTTTTT	CSAPGGQGYDTGELFF
.	TRBJ2-7	.	TRBV18	TGTGCCAGCTCACGCAACCTCTACGAGCAGTACTTC	CASSRNLYEQYF
.	TRBJ1-2	few	TRBV5-1	TGCGCCAGCAGCTTGGAACGGGATGGCCGTGGCTACACCTTC	CASSLERDGRGYTF
.	TRBJ2-3	few	TRBV6-1	TGTGCCAGCTGTGGAAATCCCGACTTAACGCAGTATTTT	CASCGNPDLTQYF
.	TRBJ1-6	few	TRBV11-2	TGTGCCAGCAGCACCAAGGATAATTCACCCCTCCACTTT	CASSTKDNSPLHF
TRBD2	TRBJ2-2	few	TRBV9	TGTGCCAGCAGCGCCACAACTAGCGGGAGGGACACCGGGGAGCTGTTTTTT	CASSATTSGRDTGELFF
TRBD1	TRBJ1-3	.	TRBV10-3	TGTGCCATCAGGACGACAGGGACTGGAAACACCATATATTTT	CAIRTTGTGNTIYF
.	TRBJ1-1	.	TRBV30	TGTGCCTGGAGTGTAGCACCGTTCACTGAAGCTTTCTTT	CAWSVAPFTEAFF
.	TRBJ2-2	.	TRBV7-2	TGTGCCAGCAGCCATCGGACTGCAGGGAACGCCGGGGAGCTGTTTTTT	CASSHRTAGNAGELFF
.	TRBJ1-2	.	TRBV13	TGTGCCAGCAGCGACCAGGGGTACTATGGCTACACCTTC	CASSDQGYYGYTF
TRBD2	TRBJ2-3	few	TRBV9	TGTGCCAGCAGCCTCACAGCGGGATCAGATACGCAGTATTTT	CASSLTAGSDTQYF
.	TRBJ2-6	.	TRBV3-1	TGTGCCAGCAGCCAAGAGGGGCTCCACTCTGGGGCCAACGTCCTGACTTTC	CASSQEGLHSGANVLTF
.	TRBJ1-5	.	TRBV27	TGTGCCAGCAGTTTAGGGGGTGTCTCTCAGCCCCAGCATTTT	CASSLGGVSQPQHF
.	TRBJ2-2	many	TRBV5-1	TGCGCCAGCAACTCGGGGAACACCGGGGAGCTGTTTTTT	CASNSGNTGELFF
.	TRBJ2-7	.	TRBV4-3	TGCGCCAGCAGCCAAGGTGAAGGGGGGGAGCAGTACTTC	CASSQGEGGEQYF
TRBD1	TRBJ1-4	.	TRBV7-2	TGTGCCAGCAGTCCTTGGACAGGGGCAGGAAAACTGTTTTTT	CASSPWTGAGKLFF
.	TRBJ1-4	many	TRBV6-5	TGTGCCAGCAGCCACTCTTTTACACAAAGAAGTAATGAAAAACTGTTTTTT	CASSHSFTQRSNEKLFF
TRBD1	TRBJ1-1	few	TRBV4-1	TGCGCCAGCAGCCAATCCCCGACAGGGGTGAACACTGAAGCTTTCTTT	CASSQSPTGVNTEAFF
.	TRBJ2-2	.	TRBV7-8	TGTGCCAGCAGCGCAACAGGGATAAACACCGGGGAGCTGTTTTTT	CASSATGINTGELFF
.	TRBJ2-2	.	TRBV5-1	TGCGCCAGCAGCTTCAGGGGAATGTCCGGGGAGCTGTTTTTT	CASSFRGMSGELFF
.	TRBJ1-1	.	TRBV5-1	TGCGCCAGCAGCGCCCAGGGAGGGAACACTGAAGCTTTCTTT	CASSAQGGNTEAFF
.	TRBJ2-7	few	TRBV12-3/TRBV12-4	TGTGCCAGCAGTTTCCCAAGGCAGGAGCAGTACTTC	CASSFPRQEQYF
TRBD2	TRBJ2-2	few	TRBV14	TGTGCCAGCAGCCAATCGCGGGGGATGGGCCGGGAGCTGTTTTTT	CASSQSRGMGRELFF
.	TRBJ2-7	many	TRBV27	TGTGCCAGCAGTGGAATACTAGGTAGCTCCTACGAGCAGTACTTC	CASSGILGSSYEQYF
.	TRBJ2-4	few	TRBV7-9	TGTGCCAGCAGCTCCTACAGGGTATCTAAAAACATTCAGTACTTC	CASSSYRVSKNIQYF
TRBD1	TRBJ1-2	few	TRBV6-2/TRBV6-3	TGTGCCAGCAGTCGAACCCCGGACAGGGGGCTCATCTATGGCTACACCTTC	CASSRTPDRGLIYGYTF
.	TRBJ1-4	.	TRBV6-5	TGTGCCAGCAGTTACTCGAGTGGAGCGGCTAATGAAAAACTGTTTTTT	CASSYSSGAANEKLFF
TRBD1	TRBJ1-4	many	TRBV5-1	TGCGCCAGCAGCAAACGGGACAGTAATGAAAAACTGTTTTTT	CASSKRDSNEKLFF
TRBD1	TRBJ1-5	.	TRBV2	TGTGCCAGCAGTTCTGGACAGGGGCCCTATCAGCCCCAGCATTTT	CASSSGQGPYQPQHF
TRBD1	TRBJ2-4	many	TRBV28	TGTGCCAGCAGTTTATATGGACAGGGAAAAAACATTCAGTACTTC	CASSLYGQGKNIQYF
TRBD1	TRBJ2-1	many	TRBV12-3/TRBV12-4	TGTGCCAGCAGTTCGACAGGGGGCAATGAGCAGTTCTTC	CASSSTGGNEQFF
.	TRBJ2-1	few	TRBV20-1	TGCAGTGCTAGAGCCTCGGCCCTTCGGGAGTGGGGCTACAATGAGCAGTTCTTC	CSARASALREWGYNEQFF
.	TRBJ1-1	.	TRBV3-1	TGTGCCAGCAGCCCACGAAGGAGGCCCAACACTGAAGCTTTCTTT	CASSPRRRPNTEAFF